Listed here is a single T cell receptor beta chain. Its specificity is unknown. The data were taken from a study of graft-versus-host responses after intestinal transplantation. Study context: Anti-thymocyte globulin induction, then tacrolimus and steroids for roughly 3 years, went to all recipients. Study-wide results and caveats: In patients with graft-donor T cell macrochimerism, allograft graft-versus-host to host-versus-graft clonal ratios were high. The marrow of recipients harbored GvH clones, and ileum or blood showed some of them first.

The CDR3 consists of 13 residues. The germline V gene encodes CDR1 LNHDA and CDR2 SQIVND (reference sequence). Trimming removed 3 bases at V and 9 bases at J, with 9 bases between. Libraries were prepared by immunoSEQ multiplex PCR; TCRdb keeps only in-frame clonotypes and omits some of them. The sample shows 90,000 to 95,000 clones, over 80% of them seen only once. The sample in question was unstimulated CD8+ T cells sorted from spleen or lymph node cells, obtained before intestinal transplant. V usage is TRBV19 and J usage is TRBJ1-6; no definite D call. The TCR comes from a human donor who received an intestinal transplant. CDR3 DNA: TGTGCCAGTAGTATTAGCACATCTTCACCCCTCCACTTT. This codes for CASSISTSSPLHF.